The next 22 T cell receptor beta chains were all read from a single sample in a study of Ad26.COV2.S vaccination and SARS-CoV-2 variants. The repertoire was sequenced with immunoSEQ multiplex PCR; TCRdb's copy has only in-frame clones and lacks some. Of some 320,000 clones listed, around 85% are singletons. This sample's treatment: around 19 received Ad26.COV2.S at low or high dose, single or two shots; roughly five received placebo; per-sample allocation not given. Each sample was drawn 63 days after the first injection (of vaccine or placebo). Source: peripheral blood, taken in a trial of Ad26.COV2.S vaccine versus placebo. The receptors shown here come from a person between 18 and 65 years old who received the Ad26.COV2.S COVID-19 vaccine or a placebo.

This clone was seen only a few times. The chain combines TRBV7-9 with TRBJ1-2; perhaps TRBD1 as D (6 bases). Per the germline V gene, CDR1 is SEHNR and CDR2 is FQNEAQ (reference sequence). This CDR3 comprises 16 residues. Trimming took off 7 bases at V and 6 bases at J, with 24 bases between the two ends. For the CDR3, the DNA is TGTGCCAGCACCAATCCCACCCACAGGGCAGTGGATGGCTACACCTTC. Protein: CASTNPTHRAVDGYTF.

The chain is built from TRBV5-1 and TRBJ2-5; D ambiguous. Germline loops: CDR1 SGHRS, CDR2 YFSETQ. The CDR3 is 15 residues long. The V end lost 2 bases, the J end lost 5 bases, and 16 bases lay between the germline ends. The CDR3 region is CASSLDDLLGETQYF. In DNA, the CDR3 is TGCGCCAGCAGCTTAGACGACCTCCTGGGGGAGACCCAGTACTTC.

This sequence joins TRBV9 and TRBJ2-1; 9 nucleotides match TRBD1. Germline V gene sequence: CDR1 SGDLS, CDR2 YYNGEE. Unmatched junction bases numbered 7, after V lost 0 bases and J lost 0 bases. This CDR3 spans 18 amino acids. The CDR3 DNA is TGTGCCAGCAGCGTAGTTATATCGGGACAGGGCTCCTACAATGAGCAGTTCTTC. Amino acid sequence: CASSVVISGQGSYNEQFF. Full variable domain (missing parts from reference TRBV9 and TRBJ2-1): DSGVTQTPKHLITATGQRVTLRCSPRSGDLSVYWYQQSLDQGLQFLIQYYNGEERAKGNILERFSAQQFPDLHSELNLSSLELGDSALYFCASSVVISGQGSYNEQFFGPGTRLTVL.

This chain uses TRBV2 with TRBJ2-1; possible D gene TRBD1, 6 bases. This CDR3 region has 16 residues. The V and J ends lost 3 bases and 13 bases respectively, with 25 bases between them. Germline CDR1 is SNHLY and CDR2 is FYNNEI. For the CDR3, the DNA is TGTGCCAGCAGTGAGGTTCGCGCCTCAGGGGACAATGGACAGTTCTTC. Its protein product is CASSEVRASGDNGQFF.

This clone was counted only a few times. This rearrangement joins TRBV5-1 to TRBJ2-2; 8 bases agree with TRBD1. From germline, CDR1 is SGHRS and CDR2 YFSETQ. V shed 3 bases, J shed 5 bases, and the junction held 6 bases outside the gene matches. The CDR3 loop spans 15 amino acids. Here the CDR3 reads CASSSGQGSTGELFF. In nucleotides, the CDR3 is TGCGCCAGCAGCTCCGGACAGGGTAGTACCGGGGAGCTGTTTTTT.

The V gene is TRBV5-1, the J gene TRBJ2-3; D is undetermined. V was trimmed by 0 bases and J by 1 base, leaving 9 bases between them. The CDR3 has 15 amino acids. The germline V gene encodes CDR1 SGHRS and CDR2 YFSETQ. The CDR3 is CASSLGSWGTDTQYF. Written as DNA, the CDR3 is TGCGCCAGCAGCTTGGGTAGCTGGGGCACAGATACGCAGTATTTT.

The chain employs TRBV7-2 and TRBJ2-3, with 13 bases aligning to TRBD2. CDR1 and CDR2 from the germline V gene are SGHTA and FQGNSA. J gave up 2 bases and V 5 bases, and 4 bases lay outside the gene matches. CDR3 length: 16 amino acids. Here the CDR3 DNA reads TGTGCCAGCAGCGGGGGACTAGCGGGGATCACAGATACGCAGTATTTT. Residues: CASSGGLAGITDTQYF. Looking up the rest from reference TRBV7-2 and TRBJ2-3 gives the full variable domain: GAGVSQSPSNKVTEKGKDVELRCDPISGHTALYWYRQSLGQGLEFLIYFQGNSAPDKSGLPSDRFSAERTGGSVSTLTIQRTQQEDSAVYLCASSGGLAGITDTQYFGPGTRLTVL.

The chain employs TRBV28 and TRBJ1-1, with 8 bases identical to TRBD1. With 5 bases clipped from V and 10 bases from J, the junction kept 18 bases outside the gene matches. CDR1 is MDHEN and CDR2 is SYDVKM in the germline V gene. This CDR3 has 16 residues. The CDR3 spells CASSQKIGWTGKAAFF. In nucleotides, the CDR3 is TGTGCCAGCAGTCAAAAAATTGGGTGGACAGGGAAGGCAGCTTTCTTT.

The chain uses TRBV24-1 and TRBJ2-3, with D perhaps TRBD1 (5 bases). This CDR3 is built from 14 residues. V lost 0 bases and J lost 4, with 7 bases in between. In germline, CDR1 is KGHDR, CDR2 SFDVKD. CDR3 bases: TGTGCCACCAGTGATTTGCACAGGCCAGATACGCAGTATTTT. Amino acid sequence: CATSDLHRPDTQYF.

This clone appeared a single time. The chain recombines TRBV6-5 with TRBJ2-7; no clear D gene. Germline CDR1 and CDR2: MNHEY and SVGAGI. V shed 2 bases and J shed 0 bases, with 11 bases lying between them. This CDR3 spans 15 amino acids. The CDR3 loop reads CASSYAIPHSYEQYF. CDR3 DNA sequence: TGTGCCAGCAGTTACGCCATTCCTCACTCCTACGAGCAGTACTTC.

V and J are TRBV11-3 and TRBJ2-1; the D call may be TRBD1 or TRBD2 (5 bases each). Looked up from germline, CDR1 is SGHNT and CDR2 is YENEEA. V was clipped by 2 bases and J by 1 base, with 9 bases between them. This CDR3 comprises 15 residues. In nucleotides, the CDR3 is TGTGCCAGCAGCTTAAGGGACGGGTCCTACAATGAGCAGTTCTTC. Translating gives CASSLRDGSYNEQFF. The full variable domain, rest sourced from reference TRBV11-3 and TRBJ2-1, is EAGVVQSPRYKIIEKKQPVAFWCNPISGHNTLYWYLQNLGQGPELLIRYENEEAVDDSQLPKDRFSAERLKGVDSTLKIQPAELGDSAVYLCASSLRDGSYNEQFFGPGTRLTVL.

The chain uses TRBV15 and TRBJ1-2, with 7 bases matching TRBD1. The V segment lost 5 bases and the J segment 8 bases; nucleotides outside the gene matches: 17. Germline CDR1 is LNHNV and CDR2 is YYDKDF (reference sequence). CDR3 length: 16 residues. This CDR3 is CATSPRTGSTGAGYTF. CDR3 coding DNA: TGTGCCACCAGCCCCCGGACAGGCTCTACGGGGGCCGGCTACACCTTC. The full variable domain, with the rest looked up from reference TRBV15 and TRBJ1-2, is DAMVIQNPRYQVTQFGKPVTLSCSQTLNHNVMYWYQQKSSQAPKLLFHYYDKDFNNEADTPDNFQSRRPNTSFCFLDIRSPGLGDTAMYLCATSPRTGSTGAGYTFGSGTRLTVV.

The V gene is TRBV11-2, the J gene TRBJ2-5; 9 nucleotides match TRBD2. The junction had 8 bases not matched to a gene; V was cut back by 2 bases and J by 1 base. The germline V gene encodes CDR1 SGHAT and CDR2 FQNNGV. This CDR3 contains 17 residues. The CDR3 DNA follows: TGTGCCAGCAGCTTAATTTGGCGGGGGGGCTTCCAAGAGACCCAGTACTTC. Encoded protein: CASSLIWRGGFQETQYF.

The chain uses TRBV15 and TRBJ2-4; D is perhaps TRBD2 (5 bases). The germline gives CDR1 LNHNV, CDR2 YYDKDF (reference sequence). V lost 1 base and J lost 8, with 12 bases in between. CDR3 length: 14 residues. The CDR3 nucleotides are TGTGCCACCAGCAGAGGATCCGGAGGATACATTCAGTACTTC. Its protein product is CATSRGSGGYIQYF.

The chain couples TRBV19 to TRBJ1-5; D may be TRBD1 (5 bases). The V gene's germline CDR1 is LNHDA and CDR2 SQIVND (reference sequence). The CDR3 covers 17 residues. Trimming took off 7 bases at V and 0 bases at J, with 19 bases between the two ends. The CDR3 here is CASISNQGVYSNQPQHF. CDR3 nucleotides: TGTGCCAGTATCTCTAACCAGGGCGTATATAGCAATCAGCCCCAGCATTTT.

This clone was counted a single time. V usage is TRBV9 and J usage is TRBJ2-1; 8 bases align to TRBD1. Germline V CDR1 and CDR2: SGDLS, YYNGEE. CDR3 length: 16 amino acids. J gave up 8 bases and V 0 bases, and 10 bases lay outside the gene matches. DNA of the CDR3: TGTGCCAGCAGCGTAGGTGTCAGGGGGCTTGGGGATGAGCAGTTCTTC. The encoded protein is CASSVGVRGLGDEQFF.

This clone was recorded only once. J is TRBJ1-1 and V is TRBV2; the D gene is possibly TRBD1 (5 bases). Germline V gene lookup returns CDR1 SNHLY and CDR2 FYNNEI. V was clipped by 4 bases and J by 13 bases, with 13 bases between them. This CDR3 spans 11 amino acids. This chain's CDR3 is CASSVGQGDFF. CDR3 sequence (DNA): TGTGCCAGCAGTGTGGGTCAGGGCGATTTCTTT.

CDR3: CAISGTARYEQYF. Written as DNA, the CDR3 is TGTGCCATCAGTGGTACAGCCCGCTACGAGCAGTACTTC. The rearrangement joins TRBV10-3 to TRBJ2-7; no firm D call. Germline assignment: CDR1 ENHRY and CDR2 SYGVKD. The CDR3 is made up of 13 amino acids. V was shortened by 4 bases and J by 3 bases, with 10 bases between the two germline ends.

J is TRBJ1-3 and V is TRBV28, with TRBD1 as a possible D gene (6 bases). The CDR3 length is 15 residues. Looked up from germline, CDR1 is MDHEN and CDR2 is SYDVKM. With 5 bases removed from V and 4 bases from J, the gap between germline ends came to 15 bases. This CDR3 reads CASSPTPDRGNTIYF. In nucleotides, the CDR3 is TGTGCCAGCAGTCCCACCCCCGACAGGGGAAACACCATATATTTT.

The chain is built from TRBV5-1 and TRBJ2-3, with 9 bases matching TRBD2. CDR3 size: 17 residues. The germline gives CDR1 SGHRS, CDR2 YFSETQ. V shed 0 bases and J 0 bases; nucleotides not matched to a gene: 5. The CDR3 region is CASSLEASGASTDTQYF. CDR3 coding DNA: TGCGCCAGCAGCTTGGAAGCTAGCGGGGCAAGCACAGATACGCAGTATTTT.

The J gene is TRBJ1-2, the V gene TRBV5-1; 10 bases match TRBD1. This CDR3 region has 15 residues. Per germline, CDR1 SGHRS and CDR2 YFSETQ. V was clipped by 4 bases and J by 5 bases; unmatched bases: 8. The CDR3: CASSPGQGVEYGYTF. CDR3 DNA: TGCGCCAGCAGCCCCGGACAGGGGGTAGAGTATGGCTACACCTTC.

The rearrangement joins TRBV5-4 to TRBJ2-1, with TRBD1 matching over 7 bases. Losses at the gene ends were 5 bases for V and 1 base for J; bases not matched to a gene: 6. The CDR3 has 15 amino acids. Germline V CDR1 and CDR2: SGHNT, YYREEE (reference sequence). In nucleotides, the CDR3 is TGTGCCAGCAGACGGGACAGAGGGTCCTACAATGAGCAGTTCTTC. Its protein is CASRRDRGSYNEQFF.